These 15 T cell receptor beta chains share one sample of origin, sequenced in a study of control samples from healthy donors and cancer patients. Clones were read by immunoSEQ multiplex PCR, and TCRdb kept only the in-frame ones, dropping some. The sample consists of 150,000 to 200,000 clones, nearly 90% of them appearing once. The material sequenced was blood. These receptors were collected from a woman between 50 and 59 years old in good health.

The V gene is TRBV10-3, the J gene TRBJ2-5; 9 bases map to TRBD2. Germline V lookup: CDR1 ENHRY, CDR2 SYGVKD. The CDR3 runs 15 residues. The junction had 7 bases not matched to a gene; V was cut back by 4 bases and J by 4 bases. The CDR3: CAISAGAGGGETQYF. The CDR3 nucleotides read TGTGCCATCAGTGCGGGAGCGGGGGGAGGAGAGACCCAGTACTTC.

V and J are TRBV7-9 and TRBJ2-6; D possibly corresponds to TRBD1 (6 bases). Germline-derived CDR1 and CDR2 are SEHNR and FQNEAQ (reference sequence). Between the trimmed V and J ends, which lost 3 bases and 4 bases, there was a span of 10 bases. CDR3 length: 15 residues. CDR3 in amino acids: CASSFQGWGANVLTF. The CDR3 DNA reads TGTGCCAGCAGCTTTCAGGGGTGGGGGGCCAACGTCCTGACTTTC.

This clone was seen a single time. CDR3 sequence (DNA): TGTGCCAGCAGCGTAGGGAGCTATGGCTACACCTTC. It specifies CASSVGSYGYTF. The rearrangement links TRBV9 to TRBJ1-2; no reliable D call. Trimming took off 0 bases at V and 4 bases at J, with 4 bases between the two ends. Per germline, CDR1 SGDLS and CDR2 YYNGEE. The CDR3 is 12 amino acids.

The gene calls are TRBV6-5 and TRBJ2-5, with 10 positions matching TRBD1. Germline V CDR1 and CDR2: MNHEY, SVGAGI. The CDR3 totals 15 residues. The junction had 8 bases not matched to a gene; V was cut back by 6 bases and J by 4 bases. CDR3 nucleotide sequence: TGTGCCAGCAGCCCAAGACAGGGGGCGGGAGAGACCCAGTACTTC. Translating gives CASSPRQGAGETQYF.

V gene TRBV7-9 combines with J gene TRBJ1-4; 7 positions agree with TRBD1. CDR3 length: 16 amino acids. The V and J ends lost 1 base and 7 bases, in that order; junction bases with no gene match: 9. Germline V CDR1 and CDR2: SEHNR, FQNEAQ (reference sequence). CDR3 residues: CASSLVAGQGGEKLFF. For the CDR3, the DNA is TGTGCCAGCAGCTTAGTTGCGGGGCAGGGGGGTGAAAAACTGTTTTTT.

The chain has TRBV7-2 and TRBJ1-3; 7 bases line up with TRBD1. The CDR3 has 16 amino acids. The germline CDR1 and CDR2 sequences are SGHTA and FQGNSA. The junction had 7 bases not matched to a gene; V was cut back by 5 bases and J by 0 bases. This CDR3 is CASSPGQVRSGNTIYF. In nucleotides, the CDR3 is TGTGCCAGCAGCCCAGGACAGGTCCGCTCTGGAAACACCATATATTTT.

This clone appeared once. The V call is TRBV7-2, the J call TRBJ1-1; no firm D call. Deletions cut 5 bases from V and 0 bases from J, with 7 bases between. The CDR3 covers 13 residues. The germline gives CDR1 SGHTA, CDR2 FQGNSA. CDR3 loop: CASSRRMNTEAFF. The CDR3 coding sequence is TGTGCCAGCAGCCGTCGTATGAACACTGAAGCTTTCTTT. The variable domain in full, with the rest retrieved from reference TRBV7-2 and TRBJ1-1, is GAGVSQSPSNKVTEKGKDVELRCDPISGHTALYWYRQSLGQGLEFLIYFQGNSAPDKSGLPSDRFSAERTGGSVSTLTIQRTQQEDSAVYLCASSRRMNTEAFFGQGTRLTVV.

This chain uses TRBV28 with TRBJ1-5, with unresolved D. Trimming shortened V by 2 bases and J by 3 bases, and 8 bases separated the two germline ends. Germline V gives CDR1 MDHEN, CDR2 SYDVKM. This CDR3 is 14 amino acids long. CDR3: CASSLGAYNQPQHF. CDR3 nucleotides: TGTGCCAGCAGTTTAGGAGCCTACAATCAGCCCCAGCATTTT.

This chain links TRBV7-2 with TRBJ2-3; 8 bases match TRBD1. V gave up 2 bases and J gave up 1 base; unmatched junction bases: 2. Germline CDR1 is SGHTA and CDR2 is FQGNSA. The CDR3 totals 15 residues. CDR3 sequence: CASSLQGAGTDTQYF. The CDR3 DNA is TGTGCCAGCAGCTTACAGGGGGCGGGCACAGATACGCAGTATTTT. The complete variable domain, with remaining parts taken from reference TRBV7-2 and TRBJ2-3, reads GAGVSQSPSNKVTEKGKDVELRCDPISGHTALYWYRQSLGQGLEFLIYFQGNSAPDKSGLPSDRFSAERTGGSVSTLTIQRTQQEDSAVYLCASSLQGAGTDTQYFGPGTRLTVL.

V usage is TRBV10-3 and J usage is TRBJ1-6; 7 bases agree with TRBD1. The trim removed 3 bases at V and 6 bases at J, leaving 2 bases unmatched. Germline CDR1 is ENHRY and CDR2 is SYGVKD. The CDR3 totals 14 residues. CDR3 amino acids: CAISDQGGNSPLHF. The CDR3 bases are TGTGCCATCAGTGATCAGGGGGGTAATTCACCCCTCCACTTT.

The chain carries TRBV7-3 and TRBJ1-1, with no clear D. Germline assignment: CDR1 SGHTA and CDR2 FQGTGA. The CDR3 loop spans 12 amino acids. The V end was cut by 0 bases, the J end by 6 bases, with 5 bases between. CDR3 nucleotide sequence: TGTGCCAGCAGCTTAACAGGGCCTGAAGCTTTCTTT. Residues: CASSLTGPEAFF.

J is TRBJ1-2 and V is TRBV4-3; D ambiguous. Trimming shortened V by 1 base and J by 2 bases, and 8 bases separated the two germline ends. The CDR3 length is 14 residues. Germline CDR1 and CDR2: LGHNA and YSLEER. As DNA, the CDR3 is TGCGCCAGCAGCCAAGCTCACCCGAACTATGGCTACACCTTC. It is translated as CASSQAHPNYGYTF.

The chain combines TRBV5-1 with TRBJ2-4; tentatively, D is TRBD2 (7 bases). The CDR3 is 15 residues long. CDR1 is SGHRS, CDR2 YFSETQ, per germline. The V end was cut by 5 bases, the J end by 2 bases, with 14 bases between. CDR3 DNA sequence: TGCGCCAGCAGGGAGGGGGGGCCCACCAAAAACATTCAGTACTTC. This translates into CASREGGPTKNIQYF.

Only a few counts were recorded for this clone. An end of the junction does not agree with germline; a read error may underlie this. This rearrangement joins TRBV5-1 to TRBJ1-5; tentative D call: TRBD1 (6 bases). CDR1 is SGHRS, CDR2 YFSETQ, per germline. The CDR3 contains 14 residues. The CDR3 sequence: CASSLDSQNQPQHF. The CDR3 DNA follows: TGCGCCAGCAGTTTGGACAGCCAGAATCAGCCCCAGCATTTT.

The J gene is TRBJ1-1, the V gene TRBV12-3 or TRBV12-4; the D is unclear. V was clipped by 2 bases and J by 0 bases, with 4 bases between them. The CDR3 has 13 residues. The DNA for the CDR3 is TGTGCCAGCAGTTTACCGGTGAACACTGAAGCTTTCTTT. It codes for CASSLPVNTEAFF.